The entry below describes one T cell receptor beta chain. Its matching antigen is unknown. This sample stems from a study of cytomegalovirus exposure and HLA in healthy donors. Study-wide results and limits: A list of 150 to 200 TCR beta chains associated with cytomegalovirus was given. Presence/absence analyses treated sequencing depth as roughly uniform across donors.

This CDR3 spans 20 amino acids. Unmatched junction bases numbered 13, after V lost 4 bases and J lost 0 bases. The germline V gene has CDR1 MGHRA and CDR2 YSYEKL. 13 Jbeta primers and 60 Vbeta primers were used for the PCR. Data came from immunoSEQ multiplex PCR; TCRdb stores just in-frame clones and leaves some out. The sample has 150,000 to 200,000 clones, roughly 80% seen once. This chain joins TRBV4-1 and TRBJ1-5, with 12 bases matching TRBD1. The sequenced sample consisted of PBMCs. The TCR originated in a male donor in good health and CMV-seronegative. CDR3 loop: CASSLEAGTGGIDSNQPQHF. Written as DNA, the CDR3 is TGCGCCAGCAGCCTAGAGGCCGGGACAGGGGGCATAGATAGCAATCAGCCCCAGCATTTT.